The present entry profiles one T cell receptor (beta chain) with its context. These data belong to a study of blood T cell repertoires in COVID-19. Study information: Samples representing acute and convalescent COVID-19 were sourced from the United States, Italy and Spain.

The CDR3 runs to 15 residues. V was shortened by 5 bases and J by 7 bases, with 14 bases between the two germline ends. Germline CDR1 KGHDR, CDR2 SFDVKD. Authors' analysis steps: It was from reference gene primer amplification that nucleated cell counts were estimated. Clones were read by immunoSEQ multiplex PCR, and TCRdb kept only the in-frame ones, dropping some. V and J calls and clone size are as listed in that table; D and trimming were resolved from the DNA. The sample contains approximately 280,000 clones, more than 85% of which appear only once. The V call is TRBV24-1, the J call TRBJ1-6; D possibly corresponds to TRBD1 (5 bases). The receptor comes from a man aged 35 to 55 with acute or convalescent COVID-19. Sequenced input: peripheral blood. The CDR3 nucleotides are TGTGCCACCAGTGCCGGTGGCAGGGTCAATTCACCCCTCCACTTT. It yields the protein CATSAGGRVNSPLHF.